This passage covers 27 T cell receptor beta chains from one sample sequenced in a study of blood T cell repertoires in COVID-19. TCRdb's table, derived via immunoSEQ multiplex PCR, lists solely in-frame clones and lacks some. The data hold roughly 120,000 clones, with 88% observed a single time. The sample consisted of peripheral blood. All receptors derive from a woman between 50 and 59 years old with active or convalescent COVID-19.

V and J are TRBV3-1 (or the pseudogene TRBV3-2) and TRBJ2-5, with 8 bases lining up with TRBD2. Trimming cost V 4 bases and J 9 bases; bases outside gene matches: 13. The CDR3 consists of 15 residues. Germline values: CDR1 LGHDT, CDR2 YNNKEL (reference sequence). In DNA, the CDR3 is TGTGCCAGCAGCCGGGCAAGAGGGAGCGGGAGTTCCCAGTACTTC. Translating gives CASSRARGSGSSQYF.

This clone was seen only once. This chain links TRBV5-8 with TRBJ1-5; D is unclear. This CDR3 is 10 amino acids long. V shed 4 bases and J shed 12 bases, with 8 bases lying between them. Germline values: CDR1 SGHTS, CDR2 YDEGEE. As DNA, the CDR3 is TGTGCCAGCAGCCTCGAACTCCAGCATTTT. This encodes CASSLELQHF.

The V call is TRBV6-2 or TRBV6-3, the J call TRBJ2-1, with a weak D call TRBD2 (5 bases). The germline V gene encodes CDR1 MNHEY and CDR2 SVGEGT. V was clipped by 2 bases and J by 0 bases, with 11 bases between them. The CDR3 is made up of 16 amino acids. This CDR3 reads CASSYPDGSSYNEQFF. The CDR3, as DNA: TGTGCCAGCAGTTACCCCGATGGGAGCTCCTACAATGAGCAGTTCTTC.

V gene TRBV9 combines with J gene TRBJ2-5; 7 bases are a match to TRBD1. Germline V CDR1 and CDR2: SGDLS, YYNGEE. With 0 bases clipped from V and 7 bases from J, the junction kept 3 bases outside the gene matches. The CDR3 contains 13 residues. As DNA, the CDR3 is TGTGCCAGCAGCGTAGGACAGGGCGCGACCCAGTACTTC. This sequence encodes CASSVGQGATQYF.

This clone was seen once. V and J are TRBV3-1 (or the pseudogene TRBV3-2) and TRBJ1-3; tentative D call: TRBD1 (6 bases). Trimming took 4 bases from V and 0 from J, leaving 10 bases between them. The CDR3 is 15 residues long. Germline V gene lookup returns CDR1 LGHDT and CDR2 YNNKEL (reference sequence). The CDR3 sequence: CASSLTGFSGNTIYF. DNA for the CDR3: TGTGCCAGCAGCCTGACAGGATTCTCTGGAAACACCATATATTTT.

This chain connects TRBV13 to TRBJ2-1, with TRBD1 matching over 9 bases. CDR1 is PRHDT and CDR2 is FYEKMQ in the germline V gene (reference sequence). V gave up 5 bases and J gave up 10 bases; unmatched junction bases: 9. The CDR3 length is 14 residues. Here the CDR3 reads CASSRTGAPGEQFF. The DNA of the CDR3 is TGTGCCAGCAGCCGGACAGGGGCCCCGGGGGAGCAGTTCTTC.

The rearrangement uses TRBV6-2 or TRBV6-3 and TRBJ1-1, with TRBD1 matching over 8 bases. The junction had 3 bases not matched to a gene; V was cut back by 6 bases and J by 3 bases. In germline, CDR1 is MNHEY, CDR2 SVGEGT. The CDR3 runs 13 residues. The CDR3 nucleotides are TGTGCCAGCAGCGACAGGGGTTACACTGAAGCTTTCTTT. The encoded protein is CASSDRGYTEAFF.

The CDR3 loop is CASNNRGGRAFF. Here the CDR3 DNA reads TGTGCCAGCAACAATCGGGGGGGTCGTGCTTTCTTT. The chain is built from TRBV12-3 or TRBV12-4 and TRBJ1-1; maybe TRBD1 (5 bases). CDR3 length: 12 amino acids. V shed 7 bases and J shed 11 bases, with 17 bases lying between them.

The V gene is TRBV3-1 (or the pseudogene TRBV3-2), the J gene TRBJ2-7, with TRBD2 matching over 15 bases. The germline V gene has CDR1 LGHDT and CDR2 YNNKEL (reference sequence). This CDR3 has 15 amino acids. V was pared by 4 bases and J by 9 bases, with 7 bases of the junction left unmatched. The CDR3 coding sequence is TGTGCCAGCAGCCCGTCCGGGACTAGCGGGAGGAGGCAGTACTTC. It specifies CASSPSGTSGRRQYF.

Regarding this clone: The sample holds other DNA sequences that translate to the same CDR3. The CDR3 nucleotides read TGTGCCAGCAGTGAACGGGGTGGTGGAAACACCATATATTTT. Protein sequence: CASSERGGGNTIYF. The chain couples TRBV2 to TRBJ1-3; D remains ambiguous. V gave up 2 bases and J gave up 3 bases, with 8 bases separating them. The CDR3 has 14 amino acids. The germline V gene encodes CDR1 SNHLY and CDR2 FYNNEI.

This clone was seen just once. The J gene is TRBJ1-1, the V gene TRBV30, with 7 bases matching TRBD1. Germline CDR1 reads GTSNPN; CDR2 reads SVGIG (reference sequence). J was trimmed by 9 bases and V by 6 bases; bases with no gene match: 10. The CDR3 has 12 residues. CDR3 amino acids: CACSPRGTKAFF. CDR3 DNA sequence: TGTGCCTGTTCGCCCAGGGGGACCAAAGCTTTCTTT. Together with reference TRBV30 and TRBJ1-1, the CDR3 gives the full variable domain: SQTIHQWPATLVQPVGSPLSLECTVEGTSNPNLYWYRQAAGRGLQLLFYSVGIGQISSEVPQNLSASRPQDRQFILSSKKLLLSDSGFYLCACSPRGTKAFFGQGTRLTVV.

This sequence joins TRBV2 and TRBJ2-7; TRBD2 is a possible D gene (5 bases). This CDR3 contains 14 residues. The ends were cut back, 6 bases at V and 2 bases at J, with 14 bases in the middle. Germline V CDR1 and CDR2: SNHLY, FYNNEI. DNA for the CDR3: TGTGCCAGCAGGTCCCGGACTGGAACCTACGAGCAGTACTTC. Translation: CASRSRTGTYEQYF.

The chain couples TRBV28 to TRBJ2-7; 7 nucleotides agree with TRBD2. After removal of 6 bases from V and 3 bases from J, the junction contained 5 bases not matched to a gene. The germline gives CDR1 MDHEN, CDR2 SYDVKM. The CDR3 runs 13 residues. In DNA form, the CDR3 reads TGTGCCAGCAGCTCGGGGAGGGGCTACGAGCAGTACTTC. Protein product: CASSSGRGYEQYF.

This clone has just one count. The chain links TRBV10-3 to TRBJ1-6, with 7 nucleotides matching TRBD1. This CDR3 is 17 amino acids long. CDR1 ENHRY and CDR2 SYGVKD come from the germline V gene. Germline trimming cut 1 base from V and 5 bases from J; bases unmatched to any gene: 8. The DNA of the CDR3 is TGTGCCATCAGTGAGTTGGGCCCAGGGGGAAATAATTCACCCCTCCACTTT. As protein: CAISELGPGGNNSPLHF.

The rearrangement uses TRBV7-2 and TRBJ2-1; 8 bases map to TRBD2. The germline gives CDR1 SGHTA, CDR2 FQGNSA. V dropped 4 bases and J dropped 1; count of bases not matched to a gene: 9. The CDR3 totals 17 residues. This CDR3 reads CASSWGGSGASYNEQFF. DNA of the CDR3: TGTGCCAGCAGCTGGGGGGGTAGCGGGGCGTCCTACAATGAGCAGTTCTTC.

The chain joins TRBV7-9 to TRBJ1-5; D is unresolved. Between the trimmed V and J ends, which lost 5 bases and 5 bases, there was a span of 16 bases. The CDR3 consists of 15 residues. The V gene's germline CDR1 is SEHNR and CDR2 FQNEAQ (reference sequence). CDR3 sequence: CASSGGQVSDQPQHF. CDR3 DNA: TGTGCCAGCAGCGGTGGGCAGGTTTCCGATCAGCCCCAGCATTTT.

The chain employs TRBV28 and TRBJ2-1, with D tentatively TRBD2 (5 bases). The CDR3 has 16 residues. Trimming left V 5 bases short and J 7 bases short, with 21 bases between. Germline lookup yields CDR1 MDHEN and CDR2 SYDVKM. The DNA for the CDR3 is TGTGCCAGCAGTCCACCCCCGGCGGAGGTGAGGAATGAGCAGTTCTTC. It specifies CASSPPPAEVRNEQFF. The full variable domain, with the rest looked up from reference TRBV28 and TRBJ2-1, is DVKVTQSSRYLVKRTGEKVFLECVQDMDHENMFWYRQDPGLGLRLIYFSYDVKMKEKGDIPEGYSVSREKKERFSLILESASTNQTSMYLCASSPPPAEVRNEQFFGPGTRLTVL.

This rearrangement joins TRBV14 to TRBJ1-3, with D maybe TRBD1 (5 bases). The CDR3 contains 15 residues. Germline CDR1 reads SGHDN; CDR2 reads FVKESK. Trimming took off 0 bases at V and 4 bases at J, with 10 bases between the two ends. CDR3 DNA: TGTGCCAGCAGCCAAGAAAAGGGGATCGGAAACACCATATATTTT. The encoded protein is CASSQEKGIGNTIYF. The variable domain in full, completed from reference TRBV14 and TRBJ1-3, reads EAGVTQFPSHSVIEKGQTVTLRCDPISGHDNLYWYRRVMGKEIKFLLHFVKESKQDESGMPNNRFLAERTGGTYSTLKVQPAELEDSGVYFCASSQEKGIGNTIYFGEGSWLTVV.

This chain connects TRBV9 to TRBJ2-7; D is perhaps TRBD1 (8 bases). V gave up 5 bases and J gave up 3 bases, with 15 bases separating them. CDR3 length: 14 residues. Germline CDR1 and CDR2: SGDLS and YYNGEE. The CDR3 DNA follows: TGTGCCAGCAGTGCGGACAGGGAGGGCTACGAGCAGTACTTC. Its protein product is CASSADREGYEQYF.

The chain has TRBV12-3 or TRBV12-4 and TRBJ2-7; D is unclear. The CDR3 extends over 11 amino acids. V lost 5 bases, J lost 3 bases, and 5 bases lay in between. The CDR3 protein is CASSANYEQYF. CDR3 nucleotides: TGTGCCAGCAGTGCGAACTACGAGCAGTACTTC.

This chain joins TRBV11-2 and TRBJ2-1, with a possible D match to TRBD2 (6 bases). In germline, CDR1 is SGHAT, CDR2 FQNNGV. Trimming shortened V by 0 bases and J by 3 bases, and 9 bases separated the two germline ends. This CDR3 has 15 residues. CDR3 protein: CASSLDLGSYNEQFF. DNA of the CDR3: TGTGCCAGCAGCTTAGATCTCGGGAGCTACAATGAGCAGTTCTTC.

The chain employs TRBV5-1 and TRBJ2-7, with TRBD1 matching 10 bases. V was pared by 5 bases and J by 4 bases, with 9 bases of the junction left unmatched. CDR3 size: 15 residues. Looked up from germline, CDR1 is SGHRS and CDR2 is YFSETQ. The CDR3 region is CASSSAGTGAYEQYF. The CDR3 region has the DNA TGCGCCAGCAGTTCTGCCGGGACAGGGGCTTACGAGCAGTACTTC.

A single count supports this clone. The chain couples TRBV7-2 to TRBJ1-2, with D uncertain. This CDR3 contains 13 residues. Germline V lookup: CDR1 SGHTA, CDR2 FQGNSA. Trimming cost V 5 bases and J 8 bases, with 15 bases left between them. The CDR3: CASSPESSSGYTF. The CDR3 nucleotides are TGTGCCAGCAGCCCCGAGTCATCTTCCGGCTACACCTTC.

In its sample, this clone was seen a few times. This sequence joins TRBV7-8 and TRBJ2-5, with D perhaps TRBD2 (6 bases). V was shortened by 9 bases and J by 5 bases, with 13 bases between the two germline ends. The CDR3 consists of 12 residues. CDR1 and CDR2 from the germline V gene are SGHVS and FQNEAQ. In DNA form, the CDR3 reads TGTGCCAGTGGGGGGTCTGGGGAGACCCAGTACTTC. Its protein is CASGGSGETQYF. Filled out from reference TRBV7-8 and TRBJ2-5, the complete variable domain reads GAGVSQSPRYKVAKRGQDVALRCDPISGHVSLFWYQQALGQGPEFLTYFQNEAQLDKSGLPSDRFFAERPEGSVSTLKIQRTQQEDSAVYLCASGGSGETQYFGPGTRLLVL.

CDR3 amino acids: CAWDVSGTSYEQYF. In DNA, the CDR3 is TGTGCCTGGGACGTTAGCGGAACCTCCTACGAGCAGTACTTC. This chain links TRBV30 with TRBJ2-7; the D gene is possibly TRBD2 (6 bases). This CDR3 has 14 residues. The germline V gene encodes CDR1 GTSNPN and CDR2 SVGIG (reference sequence). The germline V and J ends were trimmed by 5 bases and 0 bases, with 14 bases remaining between them.

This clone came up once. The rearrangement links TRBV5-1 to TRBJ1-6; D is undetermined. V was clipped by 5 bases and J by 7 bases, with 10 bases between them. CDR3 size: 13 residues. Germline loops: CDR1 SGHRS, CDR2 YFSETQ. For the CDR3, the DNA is TGCGCCAGCAGGGAGGGCGGGAATTCACCCCTCCACTTT. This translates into CASREGGNSPLHF. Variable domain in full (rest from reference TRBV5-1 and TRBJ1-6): KAGVTQTPRYLIKTRGQQVTLSCSPISGHRSVSWYQQTPGQGLQFLFEYFSETQRNKGNFPGRFSGRQFSNSRSEMNVSTLELGDSALYLCASREGGNSPLHFGNGTRLTVT.

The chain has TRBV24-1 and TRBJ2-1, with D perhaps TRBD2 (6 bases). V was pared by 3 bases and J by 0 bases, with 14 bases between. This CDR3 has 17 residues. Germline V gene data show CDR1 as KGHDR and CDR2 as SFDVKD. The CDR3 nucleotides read TGTGCCACCAGTGATGCGTTAGCGGACCGCTCCTACAATGAGCAGTTCTTC. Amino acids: CATSDALADRSYNEQFF.